This TCR beta chain was recorded in a study of tumor-infiltrating lymphocytes in primary liver carcinoma. At least ten counts were recorded for this clonotype. V was trimmed by 7 bases and J by 3 bases, leaving 13 bases between them. CDR3 length: 13 residues. Per the germline V gene, CDR1 is SNHLY and CDR2 is FYNNEI. Co-extracted RNA and DNA came from approximately 20-30 mg of unsorted bulk tissue. Surgeons treated the primary liver carcinoma of the patients by surgical resection. Sampling of each tumor involved five separate regions. Every tumor sample had over 85% viable tumor cells. With a constant-region primer, TCR beta cDNA was made from 450 to 550 ng of total RNA. It was through three nested multiplex PCR rounds of slightly modified ARM-PCR that TCR beta libraries arose. The first two PCR rounds used TRBV1-TRBV30 forward primers with a C-beta reverse primer, roughly 10 cycles each. Via MiXCR, TCRdb re-called the multiplex PCR reads, giving one row per CDR3 protein. The repertoire consists of approximately 190,000 distinct CDR3 sequences, with 85% occurring once and the leading ten covering about a sixth.

The sequence derives from a man aged 40-55 years with primary liver carcinoma and hepatitis B virus infection. J is TRBJ2-7 and V is TRBV2; D tentatively fits TRBD1 or TRBD2 (6 bases each). The specimen was tumor tissue from primary liver carcinoma. The CDR3, as DNA: TGTGCCAGCACCGGGGGCGTTGACTACGAGCAGTACTTC. This translates into CASTGGVDYEQYF.